This paragraph reports one T cell receptor beta chain. As yet, its antigen is unknown. The sample comes from a study of a mutant IDH1 vaccine in newly diagnosed glioma. About the study: Vaccine dosing followed radiotherapy by 4-6 weeks, or accompanied temozolomide cycles. The treated population exhibited a male proportion of around 62%, a female proportion of about 40%, and a mean age of roughly 41 years.

This sample's time point: week 5, during vaccination. Doses comprised 300 ug of mutant IDH1 20-mer peptide each, plus topical imiquimod. Donors' newly diagnosed IDH1-mutant WHO grade 3 or 4 astrocytomas lacked nuclear ATRX. CDR1 is GTSNPN and CDR2 is SVGIG in the germline V gene (reference sequence). Trimming took off 1 base at V and 6 bases at J, with 12 bases between the two ends. The CDR3 spans 14 residues. Only in-frame clones appear in the TCRdb table, and some are missing; sequencing was by immunoSEQ multiplex PCR. The sample lists 37,000 or so clones, roughly 83% occurring once. The material was PBMCs, obtained from a glioma patient whose treatment included an IDH1 peptide vaccine. The sequence was collected from a man aged 30 to 39 with glioma. The rearrangement links TRBV30 to TRBJ1-4; tentatively, D is TRBD1 (6 bases). The DNA for the CDR3 is TGTGCCTGGAGTGACAGGGTGCGGGATGAAAAACTGTTTTTT. Translated, it gives CAWSDRVRDEKLFF.